This T cell receptor (beta chain) was captured in a study of shared clonotypes between healthy human individuals. The repertoire was sequenced with immunoSEQ multiplex PCR; TCRdb's copy has only in-frame clones and lacks some. The data hold some 2,500,000 clones, with 93% observed a single time. Caucasian adults residing in Nashville, Tennessee made up all the donors. The split of CD4+ cells yielded CD45RA+ naive and CD45RA-negative memory subsets. Source material: naive CD4+ T cells from PBMCs. The subset was: CD45RA+ positively selected. The TCR sequence derives from a man in his late teens or twenties in good health. Some clones in this sample may be carry-over from other donors' samples.

The CDR3 loop is CASSGGSWNGELFF. CDR3 coding DNA: TGCGCCAGCAGTGGCGGGAGTTGGAACGGGGAGCTGTTTTTT. The rearrangement uses TRBV10-1 and TRBJ2-2; TRBD2 agrees at 7 bases. The trim removed 4 bases at V and 7 bases at J, leaving 6 bases unmatched. CDR1 and CDR2 (germline): WNHNN, SYGVQD (reference sequence). The CDR3 has 14 amino acids.